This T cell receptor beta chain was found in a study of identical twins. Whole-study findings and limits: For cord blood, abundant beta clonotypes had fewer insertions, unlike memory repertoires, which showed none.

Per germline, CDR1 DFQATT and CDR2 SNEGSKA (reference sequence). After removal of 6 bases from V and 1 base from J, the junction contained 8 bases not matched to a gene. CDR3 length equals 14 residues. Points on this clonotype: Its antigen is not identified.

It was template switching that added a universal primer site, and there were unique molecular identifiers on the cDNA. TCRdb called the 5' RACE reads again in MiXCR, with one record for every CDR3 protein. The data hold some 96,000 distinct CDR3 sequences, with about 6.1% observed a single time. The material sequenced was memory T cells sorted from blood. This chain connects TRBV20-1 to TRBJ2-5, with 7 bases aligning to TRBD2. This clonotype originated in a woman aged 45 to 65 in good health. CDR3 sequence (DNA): TGCAGTGCCCCGACATTAGCGGGCCAAGAGACCCAGTACTTC. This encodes CSAPTLAGQETQYF.